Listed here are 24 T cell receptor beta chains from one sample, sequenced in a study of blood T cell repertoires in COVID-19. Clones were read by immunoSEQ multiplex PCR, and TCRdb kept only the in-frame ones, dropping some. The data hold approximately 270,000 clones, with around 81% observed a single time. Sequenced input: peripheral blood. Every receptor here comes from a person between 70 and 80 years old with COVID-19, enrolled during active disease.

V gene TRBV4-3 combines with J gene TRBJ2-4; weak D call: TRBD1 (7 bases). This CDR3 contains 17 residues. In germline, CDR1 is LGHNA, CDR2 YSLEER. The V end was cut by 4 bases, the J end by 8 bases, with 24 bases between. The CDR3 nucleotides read TGCGCCAGCAGCCTCCAACATAACAGGGGTTCGGGGGACATTCAGTACTTC. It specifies CASSLQHNRGSGDIQYF.

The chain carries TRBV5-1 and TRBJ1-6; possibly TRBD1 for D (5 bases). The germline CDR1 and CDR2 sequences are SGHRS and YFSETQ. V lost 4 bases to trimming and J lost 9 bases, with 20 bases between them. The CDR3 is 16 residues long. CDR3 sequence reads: CASSENSNLGGSPLHF. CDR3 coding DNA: TGCGCCAGCAGCGAAAATTCTAACCTCGGGGGTTCACCCCTCCACTTT.

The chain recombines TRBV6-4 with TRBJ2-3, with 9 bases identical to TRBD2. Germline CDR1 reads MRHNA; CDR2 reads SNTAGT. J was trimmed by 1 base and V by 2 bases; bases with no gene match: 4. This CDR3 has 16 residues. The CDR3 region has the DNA TGTGCCAGCAGTGACCAGGCTAGCGGGGGCACAGATACGCAGTATTTT. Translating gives CASSDQASGGTDTQYF.

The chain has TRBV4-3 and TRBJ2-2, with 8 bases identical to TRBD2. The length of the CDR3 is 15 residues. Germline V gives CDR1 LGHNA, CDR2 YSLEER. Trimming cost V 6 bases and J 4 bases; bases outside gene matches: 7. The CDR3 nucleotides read TGCGCCAGCAGTATAGCGGGGAGTCTCACCGGGGAGCTGTTTTTT. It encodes CASSIAGSLTGELFF.

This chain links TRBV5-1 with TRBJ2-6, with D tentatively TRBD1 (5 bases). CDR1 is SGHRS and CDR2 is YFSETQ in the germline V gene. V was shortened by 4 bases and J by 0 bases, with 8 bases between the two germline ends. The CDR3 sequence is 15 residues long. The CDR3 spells CASSDTGSGANVLTF. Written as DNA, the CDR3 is TGCGCCAGCAGCGATACAGGCTCTGGGGCCAACGTCCTGACTTTC.

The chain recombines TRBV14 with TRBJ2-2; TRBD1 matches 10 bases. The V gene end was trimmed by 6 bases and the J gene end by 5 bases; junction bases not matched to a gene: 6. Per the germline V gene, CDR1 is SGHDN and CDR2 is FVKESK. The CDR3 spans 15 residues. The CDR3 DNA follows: TGTGCCAGCAGTTCGACAGGGGGCGGAACCGGGGAGCTGTTTTTT. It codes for CASSSTGGGTGELFF.

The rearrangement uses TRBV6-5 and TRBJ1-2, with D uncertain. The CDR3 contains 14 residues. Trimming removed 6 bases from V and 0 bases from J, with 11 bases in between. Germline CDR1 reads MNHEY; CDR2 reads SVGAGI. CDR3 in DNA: TGTGCCAGCAGCGCCTCATTAGCTAACTATGGCTACACCTTC. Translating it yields CASSASLANYGYTF.

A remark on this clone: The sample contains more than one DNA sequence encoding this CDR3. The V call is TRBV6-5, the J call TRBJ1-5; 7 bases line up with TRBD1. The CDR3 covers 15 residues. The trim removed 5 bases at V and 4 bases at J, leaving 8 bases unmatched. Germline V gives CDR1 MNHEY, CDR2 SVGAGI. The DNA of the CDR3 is TGTGCCAGCAGTAGAACAGGGGTAGGAAATCAGCCCCAGCATTTT. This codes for CASSRTGVGNQPQHF.

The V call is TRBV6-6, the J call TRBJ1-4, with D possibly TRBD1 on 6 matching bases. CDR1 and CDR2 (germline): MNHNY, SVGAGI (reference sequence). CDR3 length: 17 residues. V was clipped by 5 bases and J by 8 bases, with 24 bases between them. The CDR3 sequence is CASSRSGLGQDGEKLFF. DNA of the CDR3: TGTGCCAGCAGTCGCTCGGGGTTGGGACAAGACGGGGAAAAACTGTTTTTT.

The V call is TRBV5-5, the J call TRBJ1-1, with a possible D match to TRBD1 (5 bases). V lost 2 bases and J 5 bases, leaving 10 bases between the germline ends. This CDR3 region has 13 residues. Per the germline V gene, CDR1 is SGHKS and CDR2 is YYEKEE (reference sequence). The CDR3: CASSFRGGTEAFF. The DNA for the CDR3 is TGTGCCAGCAGCTTTAGGGGTGGTACTGAAGCTTTCTTT.

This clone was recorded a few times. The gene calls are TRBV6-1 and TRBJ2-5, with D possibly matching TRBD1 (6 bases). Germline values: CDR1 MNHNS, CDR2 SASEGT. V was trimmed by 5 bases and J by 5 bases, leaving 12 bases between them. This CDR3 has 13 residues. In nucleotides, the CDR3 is TGTGCCAGCAGTTCTAACAGGGTGGAGACCCAGTACTTC. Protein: CASSSNRVETQYF.

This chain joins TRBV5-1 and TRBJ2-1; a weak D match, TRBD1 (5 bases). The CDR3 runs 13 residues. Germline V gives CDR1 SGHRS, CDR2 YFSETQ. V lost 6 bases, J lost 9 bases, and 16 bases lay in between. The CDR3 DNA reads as TGCGCCAGCACCGACGTGGGTCAGGGTGAGCAGTTCTTC. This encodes CASTDVGQGEQFF.

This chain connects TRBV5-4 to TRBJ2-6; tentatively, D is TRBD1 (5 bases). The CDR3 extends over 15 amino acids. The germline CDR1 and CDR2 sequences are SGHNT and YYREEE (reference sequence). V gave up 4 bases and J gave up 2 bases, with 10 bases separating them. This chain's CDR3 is CASSTRVPGANVLTF. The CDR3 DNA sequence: TGTGCCAGCAGCACCAGGGTTCCTGGGGCCAACGTCCTGACTTTC.

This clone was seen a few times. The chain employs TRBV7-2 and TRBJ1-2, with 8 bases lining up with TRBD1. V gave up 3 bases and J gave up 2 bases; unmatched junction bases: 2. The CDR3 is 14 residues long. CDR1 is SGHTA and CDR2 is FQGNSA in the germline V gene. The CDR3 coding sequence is TGTGCCAGCAGCTTGGGACAGGAAAACTATGGCTACACCTTC. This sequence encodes CASSLGQENYGYTF.

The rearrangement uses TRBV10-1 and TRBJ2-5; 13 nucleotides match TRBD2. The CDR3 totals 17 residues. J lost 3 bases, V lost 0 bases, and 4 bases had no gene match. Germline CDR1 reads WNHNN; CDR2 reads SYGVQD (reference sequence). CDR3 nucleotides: TGCGCCAGCAGTGAGTCCCCGGGGACTAGCGGGGAAGAGACCCAGTACTTC. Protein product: CASSESPGTSGEETQYF.

The CDR3 DNA reads TGCGCCAGCAGGACGGGACAGGGGACTGGGGCCAACGTCCTGACTTTC. Its translation is CASRTGQGTGANVLTF. This chain uses TRBV5-1 with TRBJ2-6, with TRBD1 matching 10 bases. CDR1 and CDR2 (germline): SGHRS, YFSETQ. The CDR3 totals 16 residues. Germline trimming cut 5 bases from V and 2 bases from J; bases unmatched to any gene: 4.

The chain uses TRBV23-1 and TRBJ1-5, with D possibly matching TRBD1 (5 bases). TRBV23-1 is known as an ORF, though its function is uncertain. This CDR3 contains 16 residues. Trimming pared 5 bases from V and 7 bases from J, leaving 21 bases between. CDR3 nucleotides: TGCGCCAGCAGTACCGTAGAGACAGTTTTTCAGCAGCCCCAGCATTTT. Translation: CASSTVETVFQQPQHF.

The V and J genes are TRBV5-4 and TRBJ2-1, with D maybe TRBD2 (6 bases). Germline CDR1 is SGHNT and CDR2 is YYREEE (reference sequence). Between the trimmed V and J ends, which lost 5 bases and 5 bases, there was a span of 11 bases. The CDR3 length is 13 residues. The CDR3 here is CASSRDFNNEQFF. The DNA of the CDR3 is TGTGCCAGCAGTCGGGACTTTAACAATGAGCAGTTCTTC. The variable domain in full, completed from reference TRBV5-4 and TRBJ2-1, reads ETGVTQSPTHLIKTRGQQVTLRCSSQSGHNTVSWYQQALGQGPQFIFQYYREEENGRGNFPPRFSGLQFPNYSSELNVNALELDDSALYLCASSRDFNNEQFFGPGTRLTVL.

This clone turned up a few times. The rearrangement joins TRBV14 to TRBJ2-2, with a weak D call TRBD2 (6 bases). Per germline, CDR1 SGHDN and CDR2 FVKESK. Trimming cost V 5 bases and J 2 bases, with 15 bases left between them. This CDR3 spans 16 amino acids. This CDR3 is CASSFLAGYNTGELFF. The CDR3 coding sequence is TGTGCCAGCAGCTTCTTGGCGGGATATAACACCGGGGAGCTGTTTTTT.

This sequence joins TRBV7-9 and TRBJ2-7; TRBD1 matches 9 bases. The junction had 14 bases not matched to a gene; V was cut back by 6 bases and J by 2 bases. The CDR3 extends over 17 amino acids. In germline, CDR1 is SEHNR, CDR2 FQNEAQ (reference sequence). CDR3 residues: CASRLSKPGQGPYEQYF. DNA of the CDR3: TGTGCCAGCAGGCTAAGTAAACCGGGACAGGGACCCTACGAGCAGTACTTC.

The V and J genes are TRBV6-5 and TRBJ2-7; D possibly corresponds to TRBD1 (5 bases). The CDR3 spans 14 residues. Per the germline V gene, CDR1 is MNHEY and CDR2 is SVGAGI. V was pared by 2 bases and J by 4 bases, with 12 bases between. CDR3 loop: CASSYDRWAYEQYF. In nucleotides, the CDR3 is TGTGCCAGCAGTTACGACAGATGGGCGTACGAGCAGTACTTC.

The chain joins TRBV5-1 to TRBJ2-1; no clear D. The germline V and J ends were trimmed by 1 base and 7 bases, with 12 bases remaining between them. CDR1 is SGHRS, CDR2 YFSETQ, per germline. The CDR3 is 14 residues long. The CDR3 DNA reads TGCGCCAGCAGCTTGTCAACCGTAACTAATGAGCAGTTCTTC. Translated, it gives CASSLSTVTNEQFF.

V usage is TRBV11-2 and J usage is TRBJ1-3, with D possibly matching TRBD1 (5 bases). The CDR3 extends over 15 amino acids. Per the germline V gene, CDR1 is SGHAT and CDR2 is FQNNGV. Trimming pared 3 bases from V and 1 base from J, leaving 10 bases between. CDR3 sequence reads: CASSFGGKSGNTIYF. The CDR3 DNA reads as TGTGCCAGCAGCTTTGGGGGGAAATCTGGAAACACCATATATTTT.

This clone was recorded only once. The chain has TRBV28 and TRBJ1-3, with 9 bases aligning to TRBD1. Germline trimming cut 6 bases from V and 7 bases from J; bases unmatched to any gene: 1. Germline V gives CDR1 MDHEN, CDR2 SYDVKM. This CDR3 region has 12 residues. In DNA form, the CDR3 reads TGTGCCAGCAGGACAGGGGGTAACACCATATATTTT. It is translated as CASRTGGNTIYF.